This T cell receptor beta chain was recovered during a study of identical twins. This clonotype occurred a few times. TCRdb reprocessed the 5' RACE reads with MiXCR, giving one entry per CDR3 protein. The repertoire holds some 460,000 distinct CDR3 sequences, with 13% to 15% as singletons. The CDR3 covers 16 residues. CDR1 is ENHRY, CDR2 SYGVKD, per germline. Trimming removed 0 bases at V and 3 bases at J, with 15 bases between. The sample also formed part of further work on yellow fever vaccine responses in identical twins.

Sequenced sample: CD4+ T cells sorted from blood. The sequence was obtained from a woman in her late teens or twenties in good health. The rearrangement links TRBV10-3 to TRBJ2-7; no firm D call. CDR3 sequence (DNA): TGTGCCATCAGTGAGTCGGGCGCAAAATCCGGCTACGAGCAGTACTTC. This gives the protein CAISESGAKSGYEQYF.